These T cell receptor beta chains were read from a single sample in a study of blood T cell repertoires in COVID-19. Clones were sequenced by immunoSEQ multiplex PCR, and TCRdb holds only the in-frame ones, with some missing. The sample includes 200,000 or so clones, 70% to 90% seen only once; the top ten take over 2.5%. Sequenced material: peripheral blood. The source is a man between 45 and 60 years old who had recovered from COVID-19. Both conserved end residues are part of each CDR3. D genes are given only for firm matches. Size tells how often a clone was seen (once, few, many) or the class of an expanded clone, and some rows leave it out.

size: once
V: TRBV5-1
D: TRBD2
J: TRBJ2-1
CDR3: CASSLRPGTSGVNEQFF
DNA: TGCGCCAGCAGCTTGCGACCCGGGACTAGCGGGGTCAATGAGCAGTTCTTC

size: -
V: TRBV21-1
D: -
J: TRBJ2-3
CDR3: CASSKEGAGYTDTQYF
DNA: TGTGCCAGCAGCAAAGAAGGGGCAGGCTACACAGATACGCAGTATTTT

size: -
V: TRBV11-2
D: TRBD2
J: TRBJ2-7
CDR3: CASRASGSSYEQYF
DNA: TGTGCCAGCAGGGCCAGCGGGAGCTCCTACGAGCAGTACTTC

size: -
V: TRBV7-8
D: TRBD1
J: TRBJ2-3
CDR3: CASSLRTGGVTDTQYF
DNA: TGTGCCAGCAGCTTACGGACAGGGGGCGTCACAGATACGCAGTATTTT

size: few
V: TRBV11-2
D: TRBD2
J: TRBJ2-2
CDR3: CASSLPGTSGSTGELFF
DNA: TGTGCCAGCAGCTTACCCGGGACTAGCGGGAGCACCGGGGAGCTGTTTTTT

size: few
V: TRBV18
D: -
J: TRBJ1-2
CDR3: CASSSNYGYTF
DNA: TGTGCCAGCTCGAGTAACTATGGCTACACCTTC

size: once
V: TRBV7-9
D: -
J: TRBJ1-1
CDR3: CASSFRAGGTEAFF
DNA: TGTGCCAGCAGCTTTCGGGCCGGGGGCACTGAAGCTTTCTTT

size: -
V: TRBV27
D: TRBD1
J: TRBJ2-7
CDR3: CASSVGQGFYEQYF
DNA: TGTGCCAGCAGTGTAGGACAGGGGTTTTACGAGCAGTACTTC

size: -
V: TRBV7-6
D: -
J: TRBJ2-1
CDR3: CASSLASRNNEQFF
DNA: TGTGCCAGCAGCTTAGCGAGCAGGAACAATGAGCAGTTCTTC

size: -
V: TRBV27
D: TRBD1
J: TRBJ2-1
CDR3: CASSLGFRQGGNNEQFF
DNA: TGTGCCAGCAGTTTAGGGTTCCGACAGGGGGGGAACAATGAGCAGTTCTTC

size: -
V: TRBV30
D: -
J: TRBJ1-5
CDR3: CAWSGELNQPQHF
DNA: TGTGCCTGGAGTGGAGAGTTAAATCAGCCCCAGCATTTT

size: -
V: TRBV28
D: -
J: TRBJ2-1
CDR3: CASSSPGSVSSYNEQFF
DNA: TGTGCCAGCAGTTCCCCGGGGAGCGTAAGCTCCTACAATGAGCAGTTCTTC

size: -
V: TRBV11-2
D: -
J: TRBJ1-5
CDR3: CASSVQGQPQHF
DNA: TGTGCCAGCAGCGTCCAGGGGCAGCCCCAGCATTTT

size: -
V: TRBV4-2
D: -
J: TRBJ2-1
CDR3: CASSQVLAADNEQFF
DNA: TGTGCCAGCAGCCAAGTGTTAGCTGCTGACAATGAGCAGTTCTTC

size: -
V: TRBV7-9
D: -
J: TRBJ2-3
CDR3: CASSLFQGPNTDTQYF
DNA: TGTGCCAGCAGCTTGTTTCAGGGGCCAAACACAGATACGCAGTATTTT

size: -
V: TRBV18
D: -
J: TRBJ2-7
CDR3: CASSRDAGSYEQYF
DNA: TGTGCCAGCTCACGTGATGCGGGGTCTTACGAGCAGTACTTC

size: -
V: TRBV19
D: TRBD1
J: TRBJ1-1
CDR3: CASSTDRGSTEAFF
DNA: TGTGCCAGTAGTACCGACAGGGGGAGCACTGAAGCTTTCTTT

size: -
V: TRBV27
D: TRBD2
J: TRBJ2-5
CDR3: CASSREAGYETQYF
DNA: TGTGCCAGCAGCCGGGAGGCGGGGTACGAGACCCAGTACTTC

size: -
V: TRBV28
D: -
J: TRBJ2-7
CDR3: CASSTVLPTYEQYF
DNA: TGTGCCAGCAGTACGGTATTACCAACCTACGAGCAGTACTTC

size: once
V: TRBV28
D: -
J: TRBJ2-7
CDR3: CASSLGPLEQYF
DNA: TGTGCCAGCAGTTTGGGCCCTTTGGAGCAGTACTTC

size: -
V: TRBV2
D: -
J: TRBJ2-3
CDR3: CAGAREITDTQYF
DNA: TGTGCCGGAGCCCGGGAGATAACAGATACGCAGTATTTT

size: -
V: TRBV18
D: TRBD1
J: TRBJ1-6
CDR3: CASSPERDGTGPAPLHF
DNA: TGTGCCAGCTCACCAGAACGGGACGGGACAGGGCCGGCACCCCTCCACTTT

size: -
V: TRBV5-8
D: TRBD1
J: TRBJ2-7
CDR3: CAISLTGYSYEQYF
DNA: TGTGCCATTTCGCTGACAGGGTATTCCTACGAGCAGTACTTC

size: -
V: TRBV6-5
D: TRBD1
J: TRBJ1-5
CDR3: CASSLGTANQPQHF
DNA: TGTGCCAGCAGTTTGGGGACAGCCAATCAGCCCCAGCATTTT

size: few
V: TRBV6-6
D: -
J: TRBJ2-1
CDR3: CASSPGDYNEQFF
DNA: TGTGCCAGCAGTCCGGGGGATTACAATGAGCAGTTCTTC

size: -
V: TRBV19
D: -
J: TRBJ1-2
CDR3: CASKYERRLNYGYTF
DNA: TGTGCCAGTAAATATGAACGGCGGCTTAACTATGGCTACACCTTC

size: -
V: TRBV5-1
D: TRBD2
J: TRBJ2-7
CDR3: CASSWTSGNYEQYF
DNA: TGCGCCAGCAGCTGGACTAGCGGGAACTACGAGCAGTACTTC

size: -
V: TRBV6-5
D: -
J: TRBJ1-5
CDR3: CASSYSSQANQPQHF
DNA: TGTGCCAGCAGTTACTCGAGTCAGGCCAATCAGCCCCAGCATTTT

size: -
V: TRBV19
D: TRBD2
J: TRBJ2-5
CDR3: CASSQKPGLAGSETQYF
DNA: TGTGCCAGTAGTCAAAAACCGGGACTAGCGGGTTCAGAGACCCAGTACTTC

size: -
V: TRBV3-1/TRBV3-2
D: TRBD2
J: TRBJ2-7
CDR3: CASSQDLRETLEQYF
DNA: TGTGCCAGCAGCCAAGATTTGCGGGAGACTCTCGAGCAGTACTTC

size: -
V: TRBV24-1
D: TRBD2
J: TRBJ2-1
CDR3: CATSDEGSGSYNEQFF
DNA: TGTGCCACCAGTGATGAAGGTAGCGGGAGCTACAATGAGCAGTTCTTC

size: -
V: TRBV6-2/TRBV6-3
D: TRBD1
J: TRBJ1-1
CDR3: CASTPWDRGLDSTEAFF
DNA: TGTGCCAGCACCCCGTGGGACAGGGGGCTGGATAGCACTGAAGCTTTCTTT

size: -
V: TRBV5-1
D: TRBD1
J: TRBJ2-2
CDR3: CASSKTGQGETGELFF
DNA: TGCGCCAGCAGCAAAACCGGACAGGGAGAAACCGGGGAGCTGTTTTTT

size: -
V: TRBV6-5
D: -
J: TRBJ2-2
CDR3: CASSYTGNTGELFF
DNA: TGTGCCAGCAGTTACACAGGGAACACCGGGGAGCTGTTTTTT

size: many
V: TRBV2
D: -
J: TRBJ2-4
CDR3: CASSEMDGRRDIQYF
DNA: TGTGCCAGCAGCGAAATGGACGGGAGAAGGGACATTCAGTACTTC

size: -
V: TRBV5-5
D: TRBD1
J: TRBJ1-5
CDR3: CASSPGQGYNQPQHF
DNA: TGTGCCAGCAGCCCCGGACAGGGATACAATCAGCCCCAGCATTTT

size: -
V: TRBV3-1/TRBV3-2
D: TRBD1
J: TRBJ2-1
CDR3: CASSQGVAGGQGFF
DNA: TGTGCCAGCAGCCAAGGAGTGGCAGGGGGCCAGGGGTTCTTC

size: -
V: TRBV5-1
D: TRBD2
J: TRBJ2-7
CDR3: CASSPWTSGRIEQYF
DNA: TGCGCCAGCAGCCCCTGGACTAGCGGGAGGATCGAGCAGTACTTC